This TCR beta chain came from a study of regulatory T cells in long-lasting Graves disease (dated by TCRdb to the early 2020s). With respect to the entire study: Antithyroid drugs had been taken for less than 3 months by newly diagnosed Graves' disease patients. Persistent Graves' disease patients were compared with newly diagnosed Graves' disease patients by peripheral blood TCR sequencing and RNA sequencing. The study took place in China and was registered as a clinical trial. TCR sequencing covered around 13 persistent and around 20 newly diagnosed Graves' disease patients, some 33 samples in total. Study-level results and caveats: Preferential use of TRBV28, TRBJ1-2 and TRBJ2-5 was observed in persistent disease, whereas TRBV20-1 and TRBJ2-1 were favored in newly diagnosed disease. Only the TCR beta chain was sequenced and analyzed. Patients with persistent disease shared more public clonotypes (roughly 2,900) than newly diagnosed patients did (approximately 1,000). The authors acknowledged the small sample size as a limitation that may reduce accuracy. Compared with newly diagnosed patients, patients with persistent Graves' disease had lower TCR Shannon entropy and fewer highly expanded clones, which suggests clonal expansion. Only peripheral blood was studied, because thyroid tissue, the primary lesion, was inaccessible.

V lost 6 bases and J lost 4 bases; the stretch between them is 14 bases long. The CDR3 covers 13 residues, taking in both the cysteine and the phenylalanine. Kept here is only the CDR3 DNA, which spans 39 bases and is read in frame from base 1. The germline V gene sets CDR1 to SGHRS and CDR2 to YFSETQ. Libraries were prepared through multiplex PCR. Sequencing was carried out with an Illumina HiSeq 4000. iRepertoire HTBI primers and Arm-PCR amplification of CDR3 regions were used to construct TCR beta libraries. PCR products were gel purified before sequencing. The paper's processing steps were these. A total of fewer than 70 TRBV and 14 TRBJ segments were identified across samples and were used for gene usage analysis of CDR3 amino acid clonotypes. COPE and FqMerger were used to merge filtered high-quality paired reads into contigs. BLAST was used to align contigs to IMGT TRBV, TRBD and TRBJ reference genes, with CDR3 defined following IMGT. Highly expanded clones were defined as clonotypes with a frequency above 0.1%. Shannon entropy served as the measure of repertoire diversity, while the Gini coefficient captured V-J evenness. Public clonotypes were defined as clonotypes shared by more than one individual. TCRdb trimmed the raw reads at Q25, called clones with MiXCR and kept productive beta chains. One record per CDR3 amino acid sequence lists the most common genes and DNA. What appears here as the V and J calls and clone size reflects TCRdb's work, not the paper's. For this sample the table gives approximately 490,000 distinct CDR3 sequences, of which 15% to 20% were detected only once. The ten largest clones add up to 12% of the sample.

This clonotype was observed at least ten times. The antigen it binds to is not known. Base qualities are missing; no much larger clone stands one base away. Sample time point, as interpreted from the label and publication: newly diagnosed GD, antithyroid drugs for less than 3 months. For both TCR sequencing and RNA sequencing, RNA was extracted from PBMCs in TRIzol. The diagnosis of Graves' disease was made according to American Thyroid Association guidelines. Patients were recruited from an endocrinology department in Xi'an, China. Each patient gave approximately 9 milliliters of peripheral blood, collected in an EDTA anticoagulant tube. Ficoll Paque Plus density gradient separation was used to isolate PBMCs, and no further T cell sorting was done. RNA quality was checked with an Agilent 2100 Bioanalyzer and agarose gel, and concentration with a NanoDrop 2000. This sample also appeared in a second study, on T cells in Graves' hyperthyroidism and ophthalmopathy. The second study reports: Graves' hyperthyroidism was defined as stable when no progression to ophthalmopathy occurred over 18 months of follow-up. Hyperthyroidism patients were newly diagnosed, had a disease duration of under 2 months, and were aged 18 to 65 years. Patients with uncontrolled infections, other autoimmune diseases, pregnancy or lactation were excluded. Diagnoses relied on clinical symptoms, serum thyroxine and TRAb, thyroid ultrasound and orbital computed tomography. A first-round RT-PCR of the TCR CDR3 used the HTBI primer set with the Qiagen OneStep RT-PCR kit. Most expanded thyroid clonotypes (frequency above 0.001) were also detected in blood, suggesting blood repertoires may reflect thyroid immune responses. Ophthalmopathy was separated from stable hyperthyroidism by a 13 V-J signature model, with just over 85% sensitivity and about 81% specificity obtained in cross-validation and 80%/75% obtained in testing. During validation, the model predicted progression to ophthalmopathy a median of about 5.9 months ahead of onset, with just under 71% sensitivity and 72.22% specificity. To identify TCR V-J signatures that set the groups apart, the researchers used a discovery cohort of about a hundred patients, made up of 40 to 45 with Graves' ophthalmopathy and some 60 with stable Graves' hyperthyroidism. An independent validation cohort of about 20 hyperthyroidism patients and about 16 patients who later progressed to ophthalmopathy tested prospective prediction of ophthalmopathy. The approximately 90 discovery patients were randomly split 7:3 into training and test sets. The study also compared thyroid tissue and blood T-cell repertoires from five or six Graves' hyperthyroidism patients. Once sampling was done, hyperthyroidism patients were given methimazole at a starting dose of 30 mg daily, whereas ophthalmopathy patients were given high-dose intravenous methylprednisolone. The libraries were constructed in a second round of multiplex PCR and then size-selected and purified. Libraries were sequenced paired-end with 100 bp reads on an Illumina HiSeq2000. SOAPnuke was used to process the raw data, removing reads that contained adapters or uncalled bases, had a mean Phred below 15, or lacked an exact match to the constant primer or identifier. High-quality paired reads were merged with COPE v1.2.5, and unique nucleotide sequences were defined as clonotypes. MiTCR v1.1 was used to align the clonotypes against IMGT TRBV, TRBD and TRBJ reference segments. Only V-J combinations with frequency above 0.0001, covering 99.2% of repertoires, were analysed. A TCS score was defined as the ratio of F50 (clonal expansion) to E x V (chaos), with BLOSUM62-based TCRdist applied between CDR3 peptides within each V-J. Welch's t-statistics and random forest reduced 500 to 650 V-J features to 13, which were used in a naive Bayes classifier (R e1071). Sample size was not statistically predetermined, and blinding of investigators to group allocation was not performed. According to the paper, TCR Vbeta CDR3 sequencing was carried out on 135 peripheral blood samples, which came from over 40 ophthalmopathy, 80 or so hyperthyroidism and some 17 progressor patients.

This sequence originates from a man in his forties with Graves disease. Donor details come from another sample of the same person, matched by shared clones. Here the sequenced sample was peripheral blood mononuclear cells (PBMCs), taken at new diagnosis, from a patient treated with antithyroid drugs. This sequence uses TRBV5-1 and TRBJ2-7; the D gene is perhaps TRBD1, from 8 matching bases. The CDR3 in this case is CASTTGGGYEQYF. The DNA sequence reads TGCGCCAGCACCACAGGGGGGGGGTACGAGCAGTACTTC.